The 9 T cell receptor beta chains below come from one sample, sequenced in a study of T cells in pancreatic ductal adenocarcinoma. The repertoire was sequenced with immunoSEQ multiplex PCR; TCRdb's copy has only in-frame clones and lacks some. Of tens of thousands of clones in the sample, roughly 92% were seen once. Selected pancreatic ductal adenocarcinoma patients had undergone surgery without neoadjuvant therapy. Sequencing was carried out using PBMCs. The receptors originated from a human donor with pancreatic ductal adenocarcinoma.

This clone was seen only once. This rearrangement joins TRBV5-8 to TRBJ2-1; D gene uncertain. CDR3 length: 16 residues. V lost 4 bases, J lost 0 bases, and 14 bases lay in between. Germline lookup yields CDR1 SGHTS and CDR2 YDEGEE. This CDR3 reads CASSTLRRSSYNEQFF. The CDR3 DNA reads TGTGCCAGCAGCACGTTGAGGAGAAGCTCCTACAATGAGCAGTTCTTC.

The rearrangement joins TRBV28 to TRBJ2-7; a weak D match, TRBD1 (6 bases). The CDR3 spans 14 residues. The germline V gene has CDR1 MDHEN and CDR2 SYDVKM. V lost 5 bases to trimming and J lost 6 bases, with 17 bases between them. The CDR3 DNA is TGTGCCAGCAGTCCCCGTCAGGGGAAGTCCGAGCAGTACTTC. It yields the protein CASSPRQGKSEQYF.

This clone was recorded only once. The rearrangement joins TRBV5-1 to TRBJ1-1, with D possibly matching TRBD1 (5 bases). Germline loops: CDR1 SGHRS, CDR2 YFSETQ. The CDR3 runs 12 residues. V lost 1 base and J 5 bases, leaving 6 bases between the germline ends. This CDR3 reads CASSLRGTEAFF. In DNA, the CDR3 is TGCGCCAGCAGCTTGCGGGGGACTGAAGCTTTCTTT.

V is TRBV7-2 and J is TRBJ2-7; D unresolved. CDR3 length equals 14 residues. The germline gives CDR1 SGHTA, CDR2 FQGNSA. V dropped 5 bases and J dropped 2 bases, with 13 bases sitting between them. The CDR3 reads CASSPYSGPYEQYF. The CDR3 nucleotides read TGTGCCAGCAGCCCATACTCCGGGCCCTACGAGCAGTACTTC. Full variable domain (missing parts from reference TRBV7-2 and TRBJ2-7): GAGVSQSPSNKVTEKGKDVELRCDPISGHTALYWYRQSLGQGLEFLIYFQGNSAPDKSGLPSDRFSAERTGGSVSTLTIQRTQQEDSAVYLCASSPYSGPYEQYFGPGTRLTVT.

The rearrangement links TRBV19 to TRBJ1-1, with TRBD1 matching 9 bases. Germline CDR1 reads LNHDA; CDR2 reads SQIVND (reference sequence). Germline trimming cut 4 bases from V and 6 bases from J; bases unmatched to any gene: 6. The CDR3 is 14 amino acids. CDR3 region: CASSTRTGAAEAFF. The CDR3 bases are TGTGCCAGTAGTACCAGGACAGGGGCGGCTGAAGCTTTCTTT.

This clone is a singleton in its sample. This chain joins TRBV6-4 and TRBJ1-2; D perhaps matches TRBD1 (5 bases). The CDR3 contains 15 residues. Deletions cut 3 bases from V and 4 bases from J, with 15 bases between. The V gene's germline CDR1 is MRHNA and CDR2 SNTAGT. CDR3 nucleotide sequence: TGTGCCAGCAGTGATTCTTCAACCGGGACCTATGGCTACACCTTC. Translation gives CASSDSSTGTYGYTF.

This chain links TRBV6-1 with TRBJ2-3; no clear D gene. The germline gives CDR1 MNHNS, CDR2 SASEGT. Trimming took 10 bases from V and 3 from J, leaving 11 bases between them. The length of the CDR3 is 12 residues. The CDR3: CATSWLTDTQYF. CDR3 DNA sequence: TGTGCCACCTCTTGGTTGACAGATACGCAGTATTTT.

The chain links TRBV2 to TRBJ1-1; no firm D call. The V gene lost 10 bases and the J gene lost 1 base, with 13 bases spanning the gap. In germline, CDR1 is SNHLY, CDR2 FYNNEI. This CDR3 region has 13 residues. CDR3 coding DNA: TGTGCCACAGCCGGGCAGAGGAACACTGAAGCTTTCTTT. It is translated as CATAGQRNTEAFF.

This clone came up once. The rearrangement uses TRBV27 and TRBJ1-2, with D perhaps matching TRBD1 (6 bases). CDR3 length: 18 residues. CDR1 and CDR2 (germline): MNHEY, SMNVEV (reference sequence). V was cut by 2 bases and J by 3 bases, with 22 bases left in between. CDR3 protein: CASSLTFSYGDTHYGYTF. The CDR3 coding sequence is TGTGCCAGCAGTTTAACATTTTCGTACGGGGACACTCACTATGGCTACACCTTC.